The 15 T cell receptor beta chains listed next were all sequenced from one sample in a study of T cells in Graves' hyperthyroidism and ophthalmopathy. Amplification targeted TCR beta CDR3 regions from RNA transcripts. First-round RT-PCR of the TCR CDR3 relied on the HTBI primer set. TCRdb processed the multiplex PCR reads anew with MiXCR; each CDR3 protein has one entry. The table includes about 290,000 distinct CDR3 sequences, around 16% detected once. Source material: blood. The source is a man aged 30 to 45 with Graves' hyperthyroidism.

In its sample, this clonotype was seen once. The gene calls are TRBV24-1 and TRBJ1-3; a weak D match, TRBD1 (6 bases). Germline V gene sequence: CDR1 KGHDR, CDR2 SFDVKD. V was clipped by 4 bases and J by 0 bases, with 12 bases between them. The CDR3 loop spans 16 amino acids. In nucleotides, the CDR3 is TGTGCCACCAGTGAAGGGGGGACAACCTCTGGAAACACCATATATTTT. Protein sequence: CATSEGGTTSGNTIYF.

This clonotype occurred many times. The J gene is TRBJ2-1, the V gene TRBV12-3 or TRBV12-4; possibly TRBD1 or TRBD2 for D (5 bases each). V was clipped by 2 bases and J by 6 bases, with 11 bases between them. The CDR3 length is 14 residues. The CDR3 region is CASSLTGPRNEQFF. In DNA form, the CDR3 reads TGTGCCAGCAGTTTAACGGGGCCACGCAATGAGCAGTTCTTC.

This clonotype was observed at least ten times. This chain links TRBV7-9 with TRBJ2-1, with 8 bases lining up with TRBD2. V gave up 3 bases and J gave up 5 bases; unmatched junction bases: 12. The CDR3 runs 17 residues. CDR1 is SEHNR, CDR2 FQNEAQ, per germline (reference sequence). CDR3: CASSLAQRGGADNEQFF. The CDR3, as DNA: TGTGCCAGCAGCTTGGCCCAACGGGGGGGGGCGGACAATGAGCAGTTCTTC.

The sample holds many counts of this clonotype. The chain has TRBV7-9 and TRBJ2-4; D remains unclear. The CDR3 contains 14 residues. V shed 5 bases and J shed 0 bases, with 8 bases lying between them. Per germline, CDR1 SEHNR and CDR2 FQNEAQ (reference sequence). CDR3 sequence reads: CASSLGLAKNIQYF. For the CDR3, the DNA is TGTGCCAGCAGCCTGGGGTTAGCCAAAAACATTCAGTACTTC.

This chain uses TRBV28 with TRBJ2-1; D might be TRBD2 (5 bases). CDR1 is MDHEN, CDR2 SYDVKM, per germline. The ends were cut back, 8 bases at V and 7 bases at J, with 21 bases in the middle. This CDR3 comprises 15 residues. The CDR3: CASEPPSTSNNEQFF. The CDR3 DNA sequence: TGTGCCAGCGAACCCCCCTCCACTAGTAATAATGAGCAGTTCTTC.

In its sample, this clonotype was seen many times. The V gene is TRBV20-1, the J gene TRBJ1-2, with 9 positions matching TRBD1. V trimming: 3 bases; J trimming: 4 bases; junction bases outside the gene matches: 3. This CDR3 has 13 residues. CDR1 is DFQATT and CDR2 is SNEGSKA in the germline V gene (reference sequence). DNA for the CDR3: TGCAGTGCTAGTGTGACAGGGGGCTATGGCTACACCTTC. Translated, it gives CSASVTGGYGYTF.

This clonotype was counted between two and nine times. Here the CDR3 reads CSASKAVQETQYF. DNA for the CDR3: TGCAGTGCTTCCAAAGCGGTACAAGAGACCCAGTACTTC. The rearrangement links TRBV20-1 to TRBJ2-5; D is perhaps TRBD2 (5 bases). Between the trimmed V and J ends, which lost 5 bases and 2 bases, there was a span of 12 bases. This CDR3 contains 13 residues. Germline CDR1 is DFQATT and CDR2 is SNEGSKA (reference sequence).

This clonotype was seen repeatedly, ten times or more. The chain links TRBV15 to TRBJ1-6, with D perhaps matching TRBD1 (6 bases). CDR1 and CDR2 (germline): LNHNV, YYDKDF (reference sequence). V lost 8 bases and J lost 5, with 16 bases in between. The CDR3 runs 15 residues. This CDR3 reads CATARGVADNSPLHF. CDR3 coding DNA: TGTGCCACCGCGAGGGGGGTGGCAGATAATTCACCCCTCCACTTT. The variable domain in full, completed from reference TRBV15 and TRBJ1-6, reads DAMVIQNPRYQVTQFGKPVTLSCSQTLNHNVMYWYQQKSSQAPKLLFHYYDKDFNNEADTPDNFQSRRPNTSFCFLDIRSPGLGDTAMYLCATARGVADNSPLHFGNGTRLTVT.

This clonotype was counted a few times. The chain uses TRBV5-1 and TRBJ2-7; TRBD1 matches at 7 bases. This CDR3 region has 15 residues. Germline values: CDR1 SGHRS, CDR2 YFSETQ. With 4 bases clipped from V and 6 bases from J, the junction kept 13 bases outside the gene matches. The CDR3 nucleotides are TGCGCCAGCAGCCCCCAGACAGGGAGCCCCTCCGAGCAGTACTTC. Its translation: CASSPQTGSPSEQYF.

To note about this clonotype: It may be a read error: a sequence one base away is much more abundant. CDR3 DNA: TGTGCCTTATCCGGGACTGGCAAGGGGACAGATACGCAGTATTTT. This gives the protein CALSGTGKGTDTQYF. The chain combines TRBV30 with TRBJ2-3; possibly TRBD2 for D (6 bases). Per germline, CDR1 GTSNPN and CDR2 SVGIG (reference sequence). The V and J ends lost 7 bases and 3 bases respectively, with 20 bases between them. CDR3 length: 15 amino acids.

Many counts were recorded for this clonotype. DNA of the CDR3: TGCAGCGTTGAGGTCGGCGAGCGTGGCTACACCTTC. Translation gives CSVEVGERGYTF. The chain combines TRBV29-1 with TRBJ1-2, with D unresolved. Trimming pared 3 bases from V and 7 bases from J, leaving 12 bases between. The germline V gene has CDR1 SQVTM and CDR2 ANQGSEA. The CDR3 has 12 residues.

This clonotype occurred many times. This sequence joins TRBV28 and TRBJ1-5; no clear D gene. CDR1 is MDHEN, CDR2 SYDVKM, per germline. V was shortened by 8 bases and J by 3 bases, with 11 bases between the two germline ends. This CDR3 is built from 13 residues. CDR3 sequence reads: CASRRPPNQPQHF. As DNA, the CDR3 is TGTGCCAGCCGGAGACCCCCCAATCAGCCCCAGCATTTT.

The rearrangement joins TRBV20-1 to TRBJ2-3; the D gene is possibly TRBD1 (6 bases). Germline V lookup: CDR1 DFQATT, CDR2 SNEGSKA (reference sequence). V was cut by 7 bases and J by 1 base, with 12 bases left in between. This CDR3 is 13 amino acids long. In nucleotides, the CDR3 is TGCAGTGGTTGGACAGAGGGCACAGATACGCAGTATTTT. Its protein product is CSGWTEGTDTQYF.

The table lists this clonotype with many counts. V gene TRBV7-9 combines with J gene TRBJ2-1, with D maybe TRBD1 (6 bases). Germline V lookup: CDR1 SEHNR, CDR2 FQNEAQ (reference sequence). The CDR3 is made up of 15 amino acids. The V end was cut by 1 base, the J end by 1 base, with 8 bases between. The CDR3 sequence: CASSLDRASYNEQFF. DNA for the CDR3: TGTGCCAGCAGCTTAGACAGGGCATCCTACAATGAGCAGTTCTTC.

This clonotype was found a few times. CDR3 DNA: TGTGCCAGCAGCGTAGGACAGGGCAGGGAGACCCAGTACTTC. Its translation is CASSVGQGRETQYF. The genes are TRBV9 and TRBJ2-5; TRBD1 aligns across 7 bases. Germline CDR1 and CDR2: SGDLS and YYNGEE. The CDR3 is 14 residues long. J was trimmed by 5 bases and V by 0 bases; bases with no gene match: 4.